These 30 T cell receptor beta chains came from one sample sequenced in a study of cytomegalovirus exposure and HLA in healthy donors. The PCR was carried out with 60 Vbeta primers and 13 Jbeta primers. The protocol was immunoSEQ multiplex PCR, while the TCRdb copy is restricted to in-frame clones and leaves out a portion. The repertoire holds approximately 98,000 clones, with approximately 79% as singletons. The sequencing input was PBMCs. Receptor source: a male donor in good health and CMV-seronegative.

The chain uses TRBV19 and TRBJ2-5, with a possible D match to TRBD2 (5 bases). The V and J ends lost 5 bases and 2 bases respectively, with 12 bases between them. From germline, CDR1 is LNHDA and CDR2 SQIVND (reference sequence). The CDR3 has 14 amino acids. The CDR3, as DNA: TGTGCCAGTAGTGAAGCGGCCACTCAAGAGACCCAGTACTTC. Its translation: CASSEAATQETQYF.

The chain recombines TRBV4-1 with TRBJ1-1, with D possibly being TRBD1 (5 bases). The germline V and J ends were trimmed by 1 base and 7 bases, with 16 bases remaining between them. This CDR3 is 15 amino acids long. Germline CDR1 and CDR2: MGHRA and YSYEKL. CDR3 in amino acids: CASSQASRAIGEAFF. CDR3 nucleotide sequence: TGCGCCAGCAGCCAAGCGAGCAGGGCGATCGGTGAAGCTTTCTTT.

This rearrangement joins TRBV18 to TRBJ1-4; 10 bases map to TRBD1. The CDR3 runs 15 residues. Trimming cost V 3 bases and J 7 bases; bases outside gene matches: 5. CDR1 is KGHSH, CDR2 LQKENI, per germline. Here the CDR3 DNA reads TGTGCCAGCTCACCGGGGACAGGGGTTCCTGAAAAACTGTTTTTT. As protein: CASSPGTGVPEKLFF. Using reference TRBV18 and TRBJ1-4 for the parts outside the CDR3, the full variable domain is NAGVMQNPRHLVRRRGQEARLRCSPMKGHSHVYWYRQLPEEGLKFMVYLQKENIIDESGMPKERFSAEFPKEGPSILRIQQVVRGDSAAYFCASSPGTGVPEKLFFGSGTQLSVL.

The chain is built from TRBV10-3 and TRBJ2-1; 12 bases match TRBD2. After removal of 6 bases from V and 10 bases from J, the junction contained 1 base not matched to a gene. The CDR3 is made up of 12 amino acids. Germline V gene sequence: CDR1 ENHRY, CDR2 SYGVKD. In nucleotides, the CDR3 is TGTGCCATCAGAGGACTAGCGGGAGAGCAGTTCTTC. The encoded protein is CAIRGLAGEQFF.

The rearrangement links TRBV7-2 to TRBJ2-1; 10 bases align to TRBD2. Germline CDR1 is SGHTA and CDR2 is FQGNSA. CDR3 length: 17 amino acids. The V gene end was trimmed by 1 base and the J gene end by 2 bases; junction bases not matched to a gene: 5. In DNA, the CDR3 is TGTGCCAGCAGCTTAGTAGGTAGCGGGGGGCCCTACAATGAGCAGTTCTTC. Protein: CASSLVGSGGPYNEQFF. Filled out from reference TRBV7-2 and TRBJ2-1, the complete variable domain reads GAGVSQSPSNKVTEKGKDVELRCDPISGHTALYWYRQSLGQGLEFLIYFQGNSAPDKSGLPSDRFSAERTGGSVSTLTIQRTQQEDSAVYLCASSLVGSGGPYNEQFFGPGTRLTVL.

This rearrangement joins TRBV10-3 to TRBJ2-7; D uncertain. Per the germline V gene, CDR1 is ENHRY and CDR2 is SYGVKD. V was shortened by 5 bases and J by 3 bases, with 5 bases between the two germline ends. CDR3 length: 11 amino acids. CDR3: CAISNNYEQYF. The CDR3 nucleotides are TGTGCCATCAGTAACAACTACGAGCAGTACTTC.

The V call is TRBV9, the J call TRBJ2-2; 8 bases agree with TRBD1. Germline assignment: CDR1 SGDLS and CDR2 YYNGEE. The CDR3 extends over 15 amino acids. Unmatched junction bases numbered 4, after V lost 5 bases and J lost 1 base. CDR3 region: CASRAGTGNTGELFF. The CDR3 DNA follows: TGTGCCAGCAGGGCCGGGACAGGGAACACCGGGGAGCTGTTTTTT.

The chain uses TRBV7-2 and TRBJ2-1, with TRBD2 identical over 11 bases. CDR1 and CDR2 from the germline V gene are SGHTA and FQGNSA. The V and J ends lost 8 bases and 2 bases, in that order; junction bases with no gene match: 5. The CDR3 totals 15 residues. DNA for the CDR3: TGTGCCAGCGGGTTAGCGGGAGGGCCCTACAATGAGCAGTTCTTC. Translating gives CASGLAGGPYNEQFF.

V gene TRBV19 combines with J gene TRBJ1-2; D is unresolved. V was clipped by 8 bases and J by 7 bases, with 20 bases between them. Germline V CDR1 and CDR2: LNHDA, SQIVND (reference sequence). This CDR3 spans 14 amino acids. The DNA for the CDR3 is TGTGCCAGTGCCACCCTGAACAAGGCTAGTGGCTACACCTTC. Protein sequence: CASATLNKASGYTF.

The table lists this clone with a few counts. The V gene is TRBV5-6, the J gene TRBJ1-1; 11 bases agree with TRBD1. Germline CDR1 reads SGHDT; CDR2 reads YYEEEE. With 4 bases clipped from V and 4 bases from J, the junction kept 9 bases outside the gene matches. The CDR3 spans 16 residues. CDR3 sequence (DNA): TGTGCCAGCAGCGGGACAGGGGGGAAGTGGTTCACTGAAGCTTTCTTT. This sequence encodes CASSGTGGKWFTEAFF. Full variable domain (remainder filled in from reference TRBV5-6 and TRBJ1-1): DAGVTQSPTHLIKTRGQQVTLRCSPKSGHDTVSWYQQALGQGPQFIFQYYEEEERQRGNFPDRFSGHQFPNYSSELNVNALLLGDSALYLCASSGTGGKWFTEAFFGQGTRLTVV.

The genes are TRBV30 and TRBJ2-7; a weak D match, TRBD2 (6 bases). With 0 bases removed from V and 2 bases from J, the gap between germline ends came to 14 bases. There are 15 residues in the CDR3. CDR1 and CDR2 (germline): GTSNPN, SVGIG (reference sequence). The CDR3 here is CAWSVGSGGPYEQYF. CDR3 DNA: TGTGCCTGGAGTGTAGGTAGCGGAGGCCCCTACGAGCAGTACTTC.

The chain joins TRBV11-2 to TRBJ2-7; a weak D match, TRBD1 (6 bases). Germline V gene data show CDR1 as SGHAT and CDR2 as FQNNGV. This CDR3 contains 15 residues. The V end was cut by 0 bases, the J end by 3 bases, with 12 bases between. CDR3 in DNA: TGTGCCAGCAGCTTAGATCAGGGGAATATCTACGAGCAGTACTTC. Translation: CASSLDQGNIYEQYF. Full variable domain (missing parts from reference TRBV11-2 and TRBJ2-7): EAGVAQSPRYKIIEKRQSVAFWCNPISGHATLYWYQQILGQGPKLLIQFQNNGVVDDSQLPKDRFSAERLKGVDSTLKIQPAKLEDSAVYLCASSLDQGNIYEQYFGPGTRLTVT.

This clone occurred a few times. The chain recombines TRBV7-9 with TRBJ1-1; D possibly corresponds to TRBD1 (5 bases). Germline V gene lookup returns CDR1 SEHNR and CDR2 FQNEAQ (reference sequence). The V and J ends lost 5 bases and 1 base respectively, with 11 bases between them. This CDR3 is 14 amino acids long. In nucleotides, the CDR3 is TGTGCCAGCAGCGCGATTCAGGGGAACACTGAAGCTTTCTTT. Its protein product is CASSAIQGNTEAFF.

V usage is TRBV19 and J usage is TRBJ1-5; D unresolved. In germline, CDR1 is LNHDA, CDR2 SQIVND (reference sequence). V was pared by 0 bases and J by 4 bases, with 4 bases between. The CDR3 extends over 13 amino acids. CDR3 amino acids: CASSIDQNQPQHF. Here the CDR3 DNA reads TGTGCCAGTAGTATAGACCAAAATCAGCCCCAGCATTTT.

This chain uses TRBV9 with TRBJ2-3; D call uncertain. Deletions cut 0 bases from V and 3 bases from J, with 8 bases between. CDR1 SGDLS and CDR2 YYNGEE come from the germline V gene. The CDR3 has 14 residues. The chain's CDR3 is CASSVGDTTDTQYF. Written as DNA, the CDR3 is TGTGCCAGCAGCGTAGGAGACACAACAGATACGCAGTATTTT. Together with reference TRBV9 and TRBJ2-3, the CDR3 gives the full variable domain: DSGVTQTPKHLITATGQRVTLRCSPRSGDLSVYWYQQSLDQGLQFLIQYYNGEERAKGNILERFSAQQFPDLHSELNLSSLELGDSALYFCASSVGDTTDTQYFGPGTRLTVL.

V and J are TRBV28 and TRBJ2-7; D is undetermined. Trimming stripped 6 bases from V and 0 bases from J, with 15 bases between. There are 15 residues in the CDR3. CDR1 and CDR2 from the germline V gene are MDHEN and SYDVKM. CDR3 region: CASRVLDRSSYEQYF. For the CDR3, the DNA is TGTGCCAGCAGGGTTCTCGACCGGAGCTCCTACGAGCAGTACTTC. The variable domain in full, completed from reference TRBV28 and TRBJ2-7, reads DVKVTQSSRYLVKRTGEKVFLECVQDMDHENMFWYRQDPGLGLRLIYFSYDVKMKEKGDIPEGYSVSREKKERFSLILESASTNQTSMYLCASRVLDRSSYEQYFGPGTRLTVT.

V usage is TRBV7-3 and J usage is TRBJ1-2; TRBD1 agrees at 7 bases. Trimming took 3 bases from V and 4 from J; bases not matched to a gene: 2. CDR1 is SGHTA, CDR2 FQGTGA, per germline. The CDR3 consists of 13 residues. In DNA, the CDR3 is TGTGCCAGCAGCTTCCGACAGGGCTATGGCTACACCTTC. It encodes CASSFRQGYGYTF. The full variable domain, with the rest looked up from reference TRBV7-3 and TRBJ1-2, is GAGVSQTPSNKVTEKGKYVELRCDPISGHTALYWYRQSLGQGPEFLIYFQGTGAADDSGLPNDRFFAVRPEGSVSTLKIQRTERGDSAVYLCASSFRQGYGYTFGSGTRLTVV.

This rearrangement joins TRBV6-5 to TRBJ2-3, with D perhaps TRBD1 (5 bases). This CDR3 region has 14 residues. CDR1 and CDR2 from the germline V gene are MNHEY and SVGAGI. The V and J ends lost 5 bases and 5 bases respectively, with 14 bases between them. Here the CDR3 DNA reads TGTGCCAGCAGTAAGGGGTTTAGTTTAGATACGCAGTATTTT. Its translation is CASSKGFSLDTQYF.

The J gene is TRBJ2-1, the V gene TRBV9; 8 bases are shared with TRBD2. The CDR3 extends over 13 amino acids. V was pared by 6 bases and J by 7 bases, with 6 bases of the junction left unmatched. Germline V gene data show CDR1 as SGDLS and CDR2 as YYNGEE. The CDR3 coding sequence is TGTGCCAGCAAGCGGGAGTTAGGGAATGAGCAGTTCTTC. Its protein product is CASKRELGNEQFF. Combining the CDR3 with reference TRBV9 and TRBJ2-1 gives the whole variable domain DSGVTQTPKHLITATGQRVTLRCSPRSGDLSVYWYQQSLDQGLQFLIQYYNGEERAKGNILERFSAQQFPDLHSELNLSSLELGDSALYFCASKRELGNEQFFGPGTRLTVL.

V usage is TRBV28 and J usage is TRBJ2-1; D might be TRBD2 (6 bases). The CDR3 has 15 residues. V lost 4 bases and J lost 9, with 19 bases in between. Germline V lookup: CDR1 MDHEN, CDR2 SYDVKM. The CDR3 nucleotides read TGTGCCAGCAGTTATACCGGGACTGCGCAGGGTGAGCAGTTCTTC. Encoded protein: CASSYTGTAQGEQFF. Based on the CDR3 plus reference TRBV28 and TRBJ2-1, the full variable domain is DVKVTQSSRYLVKRTGEKVFLECVQDMDHENMFWYRQDPGLGLRLIYFSYDVKMKEKGDIPEGYSVSREKKERFSLILESASTNQTSMYLCASSYTGTAQGEQFFGPGTRLTVL.

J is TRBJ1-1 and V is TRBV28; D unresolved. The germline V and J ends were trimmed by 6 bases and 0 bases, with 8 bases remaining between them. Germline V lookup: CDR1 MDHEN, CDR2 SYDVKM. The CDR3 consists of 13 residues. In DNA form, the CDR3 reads TGTGCCAGCAGCCATACTATGAACACTGAAGCTTTCTTT. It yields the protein CASSHTMNTEAFF.

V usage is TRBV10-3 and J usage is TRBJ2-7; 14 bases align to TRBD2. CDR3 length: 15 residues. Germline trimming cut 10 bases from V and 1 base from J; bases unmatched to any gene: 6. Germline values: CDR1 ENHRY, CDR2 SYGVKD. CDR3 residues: CATNRLAGGSYEQYF. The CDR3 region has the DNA TGTGCCACAAACCGACTAGCGGGAGGGTCCTACGAGCAGTACTTC.

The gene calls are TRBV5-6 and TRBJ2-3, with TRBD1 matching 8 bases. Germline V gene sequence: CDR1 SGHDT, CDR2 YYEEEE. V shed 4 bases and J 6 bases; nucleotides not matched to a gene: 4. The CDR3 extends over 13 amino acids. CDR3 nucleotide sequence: TGTGCCAGCAGCGCTACAGGGGGGGATACGCAGTATTTT. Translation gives CASSATGGDTQYF. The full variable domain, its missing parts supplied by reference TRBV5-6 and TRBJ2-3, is DAGVTQSPTHLIKTRGQQVTLRCSPKSGHDTVSWYQQALGQGPQFIFQYYEEEERQRGNFPDRFSGHQFPNYSSELNVNALLLGDSALYLCASSATGGDTQYFGPGTRLTVL.

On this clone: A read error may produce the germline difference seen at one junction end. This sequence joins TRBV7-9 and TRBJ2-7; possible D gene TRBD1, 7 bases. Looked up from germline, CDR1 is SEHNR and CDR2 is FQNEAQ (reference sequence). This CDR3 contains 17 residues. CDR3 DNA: TGTTCCAGCAGCTTAGGAATACCAGGGGGGATTTTCTACGAGCAGTACTTC. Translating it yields CSSSLGIPGGIFYEQYF.

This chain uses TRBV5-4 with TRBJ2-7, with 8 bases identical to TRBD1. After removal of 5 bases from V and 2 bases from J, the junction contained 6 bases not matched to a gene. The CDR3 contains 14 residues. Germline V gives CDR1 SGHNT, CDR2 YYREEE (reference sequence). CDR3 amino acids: CASRDGQGTYEQYF. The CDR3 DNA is TGTGCCAGCAGAGACGGACAGGGTACCTACGAGCAGTACTTC.

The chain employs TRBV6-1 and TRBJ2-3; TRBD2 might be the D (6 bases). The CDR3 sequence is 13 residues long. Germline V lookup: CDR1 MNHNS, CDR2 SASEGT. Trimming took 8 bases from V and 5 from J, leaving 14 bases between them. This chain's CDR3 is CASGLASRDTQYF. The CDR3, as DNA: TGTGCCAGCGGTCTAGCGTCCAGAGATACGCAGTATTTT.

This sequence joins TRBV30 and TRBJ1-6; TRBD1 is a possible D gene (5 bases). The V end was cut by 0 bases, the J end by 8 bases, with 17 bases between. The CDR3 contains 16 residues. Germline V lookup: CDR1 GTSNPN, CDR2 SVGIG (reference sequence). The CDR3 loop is CAWSVIGHKRDSPLHF. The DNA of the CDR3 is TGTGCCTGGAGTGTAATAGGACACAAAAGGGATTCACCCCTCCACTTT. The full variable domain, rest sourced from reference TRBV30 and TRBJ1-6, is SQTIHQWPATLVQPVGSPLSLECTVEGTSNPNLYWYRQAAGRGLQLLFYSVGIGQISSEVPQNLSASRPQDRQFILSSKKLLLSDSGFYLCAWSVIGHKRDSPLHFGNGTRLTVT.

The CDR3 protein is CASSSPTGGASREQYF. CDR3 nucleotides: TGTGCCAGCAGTTCCCCGACAGGGGGCGCTTCCCGCGAGCAGTACTTC. V is TRBV28 and J is TRBJ2-7; 10 nucleotides match TRBD1. This CDR3 is built from 16 residues. CDR1 and CDR2 (germline): MDHEN, SYDVKM. V shed 4 bases, J shed 6 bases, and the junction held 12 bases outside the gene matches.

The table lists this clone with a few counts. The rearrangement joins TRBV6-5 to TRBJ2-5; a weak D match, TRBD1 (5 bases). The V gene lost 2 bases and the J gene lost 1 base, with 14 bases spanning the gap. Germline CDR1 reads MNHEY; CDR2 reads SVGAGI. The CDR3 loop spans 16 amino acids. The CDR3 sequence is CASSYGLRGVQETQYF. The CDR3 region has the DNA TGTGCCAGCAGTTACGGGCTTAGGGGCGTCCAAGAGACCCAGTACTTC.

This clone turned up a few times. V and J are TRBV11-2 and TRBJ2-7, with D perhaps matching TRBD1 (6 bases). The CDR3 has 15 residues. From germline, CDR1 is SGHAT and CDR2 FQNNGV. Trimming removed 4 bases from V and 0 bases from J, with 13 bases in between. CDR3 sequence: CASSYKQGFSYEQYF. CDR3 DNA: TGTGCCAGCAGCTACAAGCAGGGGTTCTCCTACGAGCAGTACTTC.